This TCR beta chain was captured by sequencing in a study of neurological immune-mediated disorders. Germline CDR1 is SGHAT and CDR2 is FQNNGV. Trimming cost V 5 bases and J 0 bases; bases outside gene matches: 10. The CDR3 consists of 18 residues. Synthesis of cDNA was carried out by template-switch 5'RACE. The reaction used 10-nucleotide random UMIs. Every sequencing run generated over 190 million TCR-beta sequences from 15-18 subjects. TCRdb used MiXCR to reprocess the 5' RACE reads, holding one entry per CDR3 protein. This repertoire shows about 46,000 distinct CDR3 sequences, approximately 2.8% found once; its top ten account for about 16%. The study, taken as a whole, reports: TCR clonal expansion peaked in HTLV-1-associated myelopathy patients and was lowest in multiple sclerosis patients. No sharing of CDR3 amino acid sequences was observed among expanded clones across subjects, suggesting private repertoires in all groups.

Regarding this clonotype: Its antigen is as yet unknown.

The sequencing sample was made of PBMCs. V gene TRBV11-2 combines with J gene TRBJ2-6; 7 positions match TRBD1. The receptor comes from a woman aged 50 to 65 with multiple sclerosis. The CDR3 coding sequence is TGTGCCAGCAGCCCTCTAGACAGGGTCAGCTCTGGGGCCAACGTCCTGACTTTC. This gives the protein CASSPLDRVSSGANVLTF. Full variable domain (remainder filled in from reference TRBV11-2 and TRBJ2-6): EAGVAQSPRYKIIEKRQSVAFWCNPISGHATLYWYQQILGQGPKLLIQFQNNGVVDDSQLPKDRFSAERLKGVDSTLKIQPAKLEDSAVYLCASSPLDRVSSGANVLTFGAGSRLTVL.